This T cell receptor (beta chain) was captured by sequencing in a study of T-cell reconstitution after alpha-beta-depleted transplantation in children. Preparation of the TCRbeta library was carried out with unique molecular identifiers. TCRdb redid the calling of the PCR reads with MiXCR, one entry per CDR3 protein. The sample yields about 460,000 distinct CDR3 sequences, approximately 10% seen once. There are many counts of this clonotype. Its antigen is not known. General study points: T-cell numbers and diversity, one year after transplant, stemmed largely from T cells that were newly produced.

Deletions cut 2 bases from V and 1 base from J, with 8 bases between. There are 14 residues in the CDR3. Sequences were derived from PBMCs, sampled before TCRalphabeta/CD19-depleted stem cell transplant. This chain links TRBV12-3 or TRBV12-4 with TRBJ2-5; no definite D call. The receptor comes from a child aged 2 to 15 with inherited bone marrow failure, due to receive a stem cell transplant. CDR3: CASSLSLRQETQYF. In DNA, the CDR3 is TGTGCCAGCAGTTTAAGTCTCCGCCAAGAGACCCAGTACTTC.